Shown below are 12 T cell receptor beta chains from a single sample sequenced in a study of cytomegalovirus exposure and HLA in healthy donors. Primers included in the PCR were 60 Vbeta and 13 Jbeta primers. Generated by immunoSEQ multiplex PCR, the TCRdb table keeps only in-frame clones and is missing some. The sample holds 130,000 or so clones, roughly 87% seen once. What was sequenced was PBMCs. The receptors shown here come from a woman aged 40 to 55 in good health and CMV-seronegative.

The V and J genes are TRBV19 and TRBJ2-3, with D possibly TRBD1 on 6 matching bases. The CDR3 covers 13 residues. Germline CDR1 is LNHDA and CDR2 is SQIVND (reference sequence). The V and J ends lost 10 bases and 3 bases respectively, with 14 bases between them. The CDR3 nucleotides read TGTGCCACCGAACCGGGACAAACAGATACGCAGTATTTT. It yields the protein CATEPGQTDTQYF.

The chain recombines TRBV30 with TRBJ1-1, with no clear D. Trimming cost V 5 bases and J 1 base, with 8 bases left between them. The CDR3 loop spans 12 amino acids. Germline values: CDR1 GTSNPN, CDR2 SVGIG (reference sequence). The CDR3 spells CAWAGPNTEAFF. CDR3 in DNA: TGTGCCTGGGCGGGCCCGAACACTGAAGCTTTCTTT.

The CDR3 sequence: CASSLRAGSTEAFF. In nucleotides, the CDR3 is TGTGCCAGCAGCCTACGGGCGGGAAGCACTGAAGCTTTCTTT. V usage is TRBV27 and J usage is TRBJ1-1; no definite D call. Germline V gene sequence: CDR1 MNHEY, CDR2 SMNVEV (reference sequence). The CDR3 loop spans 14 amino acids. The V end lost 6 bases, the J end lost 4 bases, and 15 bases lay between the germline ends.

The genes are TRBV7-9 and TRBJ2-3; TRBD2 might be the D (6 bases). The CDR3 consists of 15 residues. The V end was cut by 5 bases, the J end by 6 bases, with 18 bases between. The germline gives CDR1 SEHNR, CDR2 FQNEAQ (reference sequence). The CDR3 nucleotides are TGTGCCAGCAGCGCCGGGACTGATATTACTGATACGCAGTATTTT. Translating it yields CASSAGTDITDTQYF. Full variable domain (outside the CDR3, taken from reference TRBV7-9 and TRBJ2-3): DTGVSQNPRHKITKRGQNVTFRCDPISEHNRLYWYRQTLGQGPEFLTYFQNEAQLEKSRLLSDRFSAERPKGSFSTLEIQRTEQGDSAMYLCASSAGTDITDTQYFGPGTRLTVL.

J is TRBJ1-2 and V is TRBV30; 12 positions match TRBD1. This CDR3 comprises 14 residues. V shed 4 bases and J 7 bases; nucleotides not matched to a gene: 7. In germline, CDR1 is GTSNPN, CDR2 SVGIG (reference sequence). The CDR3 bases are TGTGCCTGGATTAGGGGACAGGGGGCACCTGGCTACACCTTC. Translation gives CAWIRGQGAPGYTF.

The CDR3 DNA follows: TGTGCCAGCAGCTACACAGGGACGGAAGATACGCAGTATTTT. Translated: CASSYTGTEDTQYF. The chain links TRBV5-5 to TRBJ2-3; possible D gene TRBD1, 6 bases. Germline values: CDR1 SGHKS, CDR2 YYEKEE (reference sequence). There are 14 residues in the CDR3. Trimming shortened V by 3 bases and J by 5 bases, and 13 bases separated the two germline ends.

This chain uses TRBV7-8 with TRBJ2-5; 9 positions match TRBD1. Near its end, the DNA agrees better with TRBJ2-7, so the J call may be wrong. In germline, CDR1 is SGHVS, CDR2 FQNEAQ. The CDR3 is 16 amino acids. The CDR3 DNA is TGTGCCAGCAGGCCCACCGGGACAGGGAGCATCTACGAGCAGTACTTC. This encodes CASRPTGTGSIYEQYF.

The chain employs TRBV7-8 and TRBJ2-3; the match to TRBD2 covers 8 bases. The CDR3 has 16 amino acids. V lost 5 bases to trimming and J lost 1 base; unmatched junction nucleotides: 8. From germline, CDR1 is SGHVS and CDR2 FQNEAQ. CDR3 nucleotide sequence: TGTGCCAGCAGCCTCAACCCGGGACTAGGCACAGATACGCAGTATTTT. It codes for CASSLNPGLGTDTQYF.

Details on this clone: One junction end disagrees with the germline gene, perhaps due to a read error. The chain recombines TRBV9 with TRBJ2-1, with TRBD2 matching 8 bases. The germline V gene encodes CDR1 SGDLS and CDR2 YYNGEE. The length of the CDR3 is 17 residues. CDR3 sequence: CASSVALSGSSHNEQFF. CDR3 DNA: TGTGCCAGCAGCGTAGCCCTAAGCGGGAGCTCCCACAATGAGCAGTTCTTC.

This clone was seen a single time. CDR3 in DNA: TGTGCCAGCAGCTTCCCCTTAGAGGCGGGGGAGCTGTTTTTT. It translates to CASSFPLEAGELFF. The chain uses TRBV11-3 and TRBJ2-2; D call uncertain. The V and J ends lost 3 bases and 8 bases respectively, with 13 bases between them. Germline loops: CDR1 SGHNT, CDR2 YENEEA. This CDR3 has 14 amino acids.

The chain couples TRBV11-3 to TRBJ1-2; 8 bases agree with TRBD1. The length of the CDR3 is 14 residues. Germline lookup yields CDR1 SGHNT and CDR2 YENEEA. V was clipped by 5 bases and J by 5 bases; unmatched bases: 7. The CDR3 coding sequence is TGTGCCAGCAGCCCGGACAGGGCGGGATATGGCTACACCTTC. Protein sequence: CASSPDRAGYGYTF.

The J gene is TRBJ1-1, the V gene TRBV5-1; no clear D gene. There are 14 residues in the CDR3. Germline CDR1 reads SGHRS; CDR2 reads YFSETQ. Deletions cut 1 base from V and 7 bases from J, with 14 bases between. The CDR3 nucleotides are TGCGCCAGCAGCTTGCCGGGATACACGGGTGAAGCTTTCTTT. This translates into CASSLPGYTGEAFF.